The rows below give T cell receptor beta chains drawn from one sample of a study of PD-L1 blockade in urothelial cancer. The data were produced by immunoSEQ multiplex PCR, yet TCRdb's version contains in-frame clones alone and is incomplete. The sample consists of about 72,000 clones, 90% of them appearing once. Sequenced here: PBMCs, sampled around atezolizumab (anti-PD-L1) treatment. Receptors originate from a man between 65 and 80 years old with urothelial cancer. CDR3s include the opening cysteine and the closing phenylalanine or tryptophan. D genes are given only for firm matches. Part of the rows lack a size; the others show once, few, many or a class for expanded clones.

>TRBJ2-7|TRBV19|NA|TRBD1|15
CASWDSRSFSYEQYF
TGTGCCAGTTGGGACAGCCGTTCGTTCTCCTACGAGCAGTACTTC
>TRBJ2-2|TRBV10-3|NA|TRBD2|19
CAISDSETSGSLWTGELFF
TGTGCCATCAGTGACTCGGAGACTAGCGGGAGTCTGTGGACCGGGGAGCTGTTTTTT
>TRBJ1-5|TRBV6-1|few|TRBD1|14
CASHNRGPGQPQHF
TGTGCCAGCCATAACAGGGGGCCCGGACAGCCCCAGCATTTT
>TRBJ1-1|TRBV7-2|NA|TRBD1|14
CASSLGRGPTEAFF
TGTGCCAGCAGCTTAGGCAGGGGGCCCACTGAAGCTTTCTTT
>TRBJ1-3|TRBV7-3|NA|NA|15
CASSLNGGAGNTIYF
TGTGCCAGCAGCTTAAACGGGGGAGCTGGAAACACCATATATTTT
>TRBJ2-3|TRBV5-1|NA|NA|15
CASSLWFGVENTQYF
TGCGCCAGCAGCCTTTGGTTCGGAGTCGAAAATACGCAGTATTTT
>TRBJ1-2|TRBV5-1|NA|NA|17
CASSLDSGSGSNYGYTF
TGCGCCAGCAGCTTGGATTCCGGGTCAGGGTCTAACTATGGCTACACCTTC
>TRBJ2-6|TRBV21-1|NA|NA|16
CASSKEGGSGANVLTF
TGTGCCAGCAGCAAAGAGGGGGGGTCGGGGGCCAACGTCCTGACTTTC
>TRBJ1-4|TRBV30|NA|TRBD1|13
CAWSEQGAFKLFF
TGTGCCTGGAGTGAACAGGGGGCATTTAAACTGTTTTTT
>TRBJ1-2|TRBV28|NA|NA|14
CASSLSPRGRGYTF
TGTGCCAGCAGTTTAAGTCCCAGGGGCAGAGGCTACACCTTC
>TRBJ2-5|TRBV5-4|NA|NA|14
CASSSTLASETQYF
TGTGCCAGCAGCAGTACACTAGCTTCAGAGACCCAGTACTTC
>TRBJ2-7|TRBV10-1|NA|TRBD1|14
CASTLHRDSNEQYF
TGCGCCAGCACCCTTCACCGGGACAGCAACGAGCAGTACTTC
>TRBJ2-1|TRBV19|NA|TRBD2|17
CASSIGGLAALYNEQFF
TGTGCCAGTAGTATTGGGGGACTAGCGGCACTTTACAATGAGCAGTTCTTC
>TRBJ2-3|TRBV5-6|NA|NA|16
CASSFPPRARGDTQYF
TGTGCCAGCAGCTTTCCGCCCAGGGCAAGGGGAGATACGCAGTATTTT
>TRBJ2-2|TRBV27|once|NA|16
CASSSRLEADTGELFF
TGTGCCAGCAGTTCACGACTAGAGGCGGACACCGGGGAGCTGTTTTTT
>TRBJ1-2|TRBV28|NA|NA|13
CASSWEGGWGYTF
TGTGCCAGCAGTTGGGAAGGAGGGTGGGGCTACACCTTC
>TRBJ2-1|TRBV5-1|NA|NA|14
CASSLGQTYNEQFF
TGCGCCAGCAGCTTGGGGCAGACCTACAATGAGCAGTTCTTC
>TRBJ2-7|TRBV28|NA|NA|14
CASSFGGLRYEQYF
TGTGCCAGCAGCTTCGGGGGGCTGCGGTACGAGCAGTACTTC
>TRBJ1-2|TRBV6-5|NA|NA|13
CASSPVLDYGYTF
TGTGCCAGCAGTCCGGTCCTTGACTATGGCTACACCTTC
>TRBJ2-3|TRBV7-3|once|NA|15
CASSLTFLNTDTQYF
TGTGCCAGCAGCTTAACGTTCCTTAACACAGATACGCAGTATTTT
>TRBJ2-7|TRBV28|NA|TRBD1|16
CASSLPAQGSGNEQYF
TGTGCCAGCAGTTTGCCCGCACAGGGGTCCGGGAACGAGCAGTACTTC
>TRBJ2-1|TRBV19|NA|NA|17
CASSPTLHRVASNEQFF
TGTGCCAGTAGTCCCACCCTCCACAGGGTAGCCTCCAATGAGCAGTTCTTC
>TRBJ1-1|TRBV9|NA|NA|17
CASSVAGGVGVDTEAFF
TGTGCCAGCAGCGTAGCTGGGGGGGTGGGAGTGGACACTGAAGCTTTCTTT
>TRBJ2-1|TRBV6-6|NA|TRBD1|14
CASLRDRGSNEQFF
TGTGCCAGTCTTCGGGACAGGGGGAGCAATGAGCAGTTCTTC
>TRBJ1-2|TRBV7-9|NA|TRBD1|13
CASSSGTGTGYTF
TGTGCCAGCAGCTCCGGGACAGGGACCGGCTACACCTTC
>TRBJ1-1|TRBV5-1|NA|NA|14
CASSQEAGPTEAFF
TGCGCCAGCAGCCAGGAAGCAGGGCCCACTGAAGCTTTCTTT
>TRBJ1-1|TRBV29-1|NA|NA|15
CSVELRFPMNTEAFF
TGCAGCGTTGAGCTCCGGTTTCCTATGAACACTGAAGCTTTCTTT
>TRBJ1-2|TRBV6-6|once|NA|13
CASSSQGIYGYTF
TGTGCCAGCAGCTCCCAGGGGATCTATGGCTACACCTTC
>TRBJ2-7|TRBV11-1|NA|TRBD1|14
CASSLSTGTDEQYF
TGTGCCAGCAGCTTATCCACCGGGACAGACGAGCAGTACTTC
>TRBJ2-2|TRBV9|NA|TRBD2|15
CASSVQAGDTGELFF
TGTGCCAGCAGCGTACAAGCGGGAGACACCGGGGAGCTGTTTTTT